This is a list of T cell receptor beta chains from one sample in a study of T-cell reconstitution after alpha-beta-depleted transplantation in children. A single record per CDR3 protein comes from TCRdb applying MiXCR to the PCR reads. Of 500,000 to 750,000 distinct CDR3 sequences listed, 20% to 30% were seen once; the top ten hold 35% to 40%. The sample in question was PBMCs, obtained before TCRalphabeta/CD19-depleted stem cell transplant. Receptors were obtained from a boy younger than two with Wiskott-Aldrich syndrome, due to receive a stem cell transplant. CDR3s include the opening cysteine and the closing phenylalanine or tryptophan. D genes are given only for firm matches. Clone size, where shown, is once, few, many, or a class for clones that have expanded.

NA,NA,TRBV27,TRBJ2-7,CASSLGSQSYEQYF,TGTGCCAGCAGTTTAGGGAGCCAGTCCTACGAGCAGTACTTC
TRBD1,NA,TRBV28,TRBJ2-2,CASSLHPGQGARTGELFF,TGTGCCAGCAGTTTACATCCCGGACAGGGGGCAAGGACCGGGGAGCTGTTTTTT
TRBD1,NA,TRBV27,TRBJ1-4,CASSLFRTGNEKLFF,TGTGCCAGCAGTTTATTCAGGACAGGGAATGAAAAACTGTTTTTT
NA,few,TRBV14,TRBJ2-5,CASSSKASETQYF,TGTGCCAGCAGCTCCAAGGCGTCTGAGACCCAGTACTTC
NA,few,TRBV29-1,TRBJ1-1,CSAGREGPTEAFF,TGCAGCGCCGGCCGGGAGGGCCCCACTGAAGCTTTCTTT
NA,NA,TRBV5-1,TRBJ2-1,CASSLEGVEQFF,TGCGCCAGCAGCTTGGAAGGGGTTGAGCAGTTCTTC
NA,NA,TRBV5-1,TRBJ2-7,CASSRTQPSYEQYF,TGCGCCAGCAGCCGCACCCAGCCGTCCTACGAGCAGTACTTC
NA,NA,TRBV6-1,TRBJ1-6,CASQTVGNSPLHF,TGTGCCAGCCAGACAGTTGGGAATTCACCCCTCCACTTT
TRBD2,NA,TRBV7-8,TRBJ2-7,CASSLVASGRAPGSYEQYF,TGTGCCAGCAGCTTAGTGGCTAGCGGGAGGGCCCCCGGGTCCTACGAGCAGTACTTC
TRBD1,few,TRBV6-6,TRBJ2-3,CASSYWTGAQYF,TGTGCCAGCAGTTACTGGACAGGGGCGCAGTATTTT
TRBD2,NA,TRBV20-1,TRBJ2-1,CSARERGLAFHEQFF,TGCAGTGCTAGGGAGAGGGGACTAGCGTTCCATGAGCAGTTCTTC
NA,few,TRBV2,TRBJ2-2,CASNRNTGELFF,TGTGCCAGCAACAGGAACACCGGGGAGCTGTTTTTT
NA,once,TRBV10-3,TRBJ2-5,CAISESERTQETQYF,TGTGCCATCAGTGAGTCGGAGCGAACCCAAGAGACCCAGTACTTC
NA,NA,TRBV20-1,TRBJ2-5,CSARSLARTSRETQYF,TGCAGTGCTAGGTCGCTAGCGCGCACATCCCGGGAGACCCAGTACTTC
NA,few,TRBV18,TRBJ2-7,CASSLKEAYEQYF,TGTGCCAGCTCACTAAAAGAAGCCTACGAGCAGTACTTC
NA,NA,TRBV5-8,TRBJ1-2,CASSFWSGYLGYTF,TGTGCCAGCAGCTTTTGGTCAGGGTACCTTGGCTACACCTTC
NA,few,TRBV29-1,TRBJ2-1,CSVVKTPNSYNEQFF,TGCAGCGTTGTAAAGACACCGAACTCCTACAATGAGCAGTTCTTC
NA,once,TRBV25-1,TRBJ1-1,CASTESSGGDTEAFF,TGTGCCAGCACCGAAAGTTCGGGTGGGGACACTGAAGCTTTCTTT
TRBD2,NA,TRBV5-1,TRBJ2-5,CASSWGLAGGPITVETQYF,TGCGCCAGCAGCTGGGGGCTAGCGGGAGGGCCAATTACTGTCGAGACCCAGTACTTC
TRBD2,few,TRBV6-5,TRBJ2-1,CASSYRRTSGSHNEQFF,TGTGCCAGCAGTTACCGCCGGACTAGCGGGAGTCACAATGAGCAGTTCTTC
NA,few,TRBV10-3,TRBJ2-3,CAIRRPGDSDTQYF,TGTGCCATCAGGAGGCCCGGGGATTCAGATACGCAGTATTTT
NA,NA,TRBV13,TRBJ2-5,CASSSTQGGETQYF,TGTGCCAGCAGCTCAACCCAGGGGGGAGAGACCCAGTACTTC
NA,NA,TRBV12-3/TRBV12-4,TRBJ2-7,CASKPRGTYEQYF,TGTGCCAGCAAACCCAGGGGCACCTACGAGCAGTACTTC
TRBD2,NA,TRBV5-1,TRBJ2-7,CASSSRGPSGVYEQYF,TGCGCCAGCAGCTCGCGAGGTCCTAGCGGAGTCTACGAGCAGTACTTC
NA,NA,TRBV12-3/TRBV12-4,TRBJ1-1,CASSSTRSRQAFF,TGTGCCAGCAGTTCCACCCGGTCGAGGCAAGCTTTCTTT
NA,NA,TRBV7-2,TRBJ2-5,CASSPPGGYQETQYF,TGTGCCAGCAGCCCTCCCGGCGGATACCAAGAGACCCAGTACTTC
NA,few,TRBV4-1,TRBJ2-4,CASSQVLDRAKNIQYF,TGCGCCAGCAGCCAAGTCCTTGACAGAGCCAAAAACATTCAGTACTTC
NA,NA,TRBV15,TRBJ2-1,CATSRDTLANEQFF,TGTGCCACCAGCAGAGATACTTTGGCTAATGAGCAGTTCTTC
NA,few,TRBV6-6,TRBJ2-7,CASSYKSYYEQYF,TGTGCCAGCAGTTACAAGTCTTATTACGAGCAGTACTTC
NA,few,TRBV4-1,TRBJ2-7,CASSHGKGYEQYF,TGCGCCAGCAGCCACGGAAAGGGCTACGAGCAGTACTTC
TRBD1,few,TRBV7-2,TRBJ1-1,CASSSREGGAGNTEAFF,TGTGCCAGCAGCTCTCGGGAAGGGGGCGCAGGGAACACTGAAGCTTTCTTT
NA,few,TRBV11-2,TRBJ2-5,CASSPSVRGPKQETQYF,TGTGCCAGCAGCCCATCCGTGCGGGGGCCGAAACAAGAGACCCAGTACTTC
NA,NA,TRBV18,TRBJ2-5,CASSPQRETQYF,TGTGCCAGCTCACCACAGCGGGAGACCCAGTACTTC
NA,NA,TRBV20-1,TRBJ2-7,CSARADGQSDEQYF,TGCAGTGCTAGAGCCGATGGACAGTCAGACGAGCAGTACTTC
NA,NA,TRBV24-1,TRBJ1-5,CATSDPGVSNQPQHF,TGTGCCACCAGTGATCCAGGGGTTAGCAATCAGCCCCAGCATTTT
NA,NA,TRBV12-3/TRBV12-4,TRBJ2-1,CASSPIQVTEQFF,TGTGCCAGCAGCCCTATACAGGTTACTGAGCAGTTCTTC
TRBD2,NA,TRBV6-2/TRBV6-3,TRBJ2-1,CASSPIPPGTSGRTSPNEQFF,TGTGCCAGCAGCCCAATCCCTCCAGGGACTAGCGGGAGGACATCCCCAAATGAGCAGTTCTTC
NA,few,TRBV5-3,TRBJ2-2,CARSLLGELFF,TGTGCCAGAAGCTTGCTCGGGGAGCTGTTTTTT
TRBD2,NA,TRBV27,TRBJ2-4,CASSNNRWDYKNIQYF,TGTGCCAGCAGCAATAACCGATGGGACTATAAAAACATTCAGTACTTC
NA,few,TRBV14,TRBJ2-5,CASSQIGTQTQYF,TGTGCCAGCAGCCAAATTGGTACACAGACCCAGTACTTC
TRBD2,few,TRBV14,TRBJ2-1,CASSFQNGLAGGEQFF,TGTGCCAGCAGCTTTCAAAACGGACTAGCGGGAGGCGAGCAGTTCTTC